These 16 T cell receptor beta chains originate from one sample sequenced in a study of beta chain features in type 1 diabetes. The authors reverse transcribed all of the isolated RNA, so sequencing captured expressed TCRB transcripts. Sequencing was performed with immunoSEQ multiplex PCR; in TCRdb, only in-frame clones are kept and a portion is missing. The top ten hold approximately 0.56% of the sample, which has under 200,000 clones, 6.5% to 10% seen once. These receptors' antigens are unknown. Study-wide results and limits: For Type 1 diabetes patients, all four CD4+ subsets carried TCRB CDR3s that were moderately but significantly shorter.

The material sequenced was central memory CD4+ T cells from blood. These receptors were taken from a woman younger than 35 with type 1 diabetes.

The V and J genes are TRBV5-4 and TRBJ1-2, with D tentatively TRBD1 (5 bases). Germline CDR1 SGHNT, CDR2 YYREEE (reference sequence). Trimming took 0 bases from V and 5 from J, leaving 8 bases between them. This CDR3 is built from 13 residues. DNA of the CDR3: TGTGCCAGCAGCTTGGACAGGCAATATGGCTACACCTTC. Its protein product is CASSLDRQYGYTF. Full variable domain (missing parts from reference TRBV5-4 and TRBJ1-2): ETGVTQSPTHLIKTRGQQVTLRCSSQSGHNTVSWYQQALGQGPQFIFQYYREEENGRGNFPPRFSGLQFPNYSSELNVNALELDDSALYLCASSLDRQYGYTFGSGTRLTVV.

V gene TRBV15 combines with J gene TRBJ2-3; perhaps TRBD2 as D (6 bases). The germline V and J ends were trimmed by 3 bases and 2 bases, with 9 bases remaining between them. There are 14 residues in the CDR3. The germline V gene encodes CDR1 LNHNV and CDR2 YYDKDF (reference sequence). The CDR3 spells CATSSLANTDTQYF. As DNA, the CDR3 is TGTGCCACCAGCAGTCTAGCGAACACAGATACGCAGTATTTT.

This clone was detected only a few times. Other DNA sequences within the sample encode an identical CDR3. This chain connects TRBV6-6 to TRBJ2-5; D uncertain. The CDR3 is made up of 14 amino acids. The germline gives CDR1 MNHNY, CDR2 SVGAGI (reference sequence). V dropped 0 bases and J dropped 5 bases, with 10 bases sitting between them. The CDR3 here is CASSYSNREETQYF. The CDR3 nucleotides read TGTGCCAGCAGTTACTCAAACAGAGAGGAGACCCAGTACTTC.

This clone has more than one count but fewer than ten. The chain links TRBV6-5 to TRBJ1-1; 7 nucleotides align to TRBD1. The germline CDR1 and CDR2 sequences are MNHEY and SVGAGI. The CDR3 length is 15 residues. Trimming removed 4 bases from V and 4 bases from J; junction bases left unmatched: 9. The CDR3 region has the DNA TGTGCCAGCAGTTGGACAGGTACCTTGGTCACTGAAGCTTTCTTT. This gives the protein CASSWTGTLVTEAFF.

Only a few counts were recorded for this clone. The chain links TRBV14 to TRBJ1-5; TRBD1 matches 8 bases. Germline CDR1 SGHDN, CDR2 FVKESK. The CDR3 is 15 residues long. Trimming at V came to 4 bases and at J to 7 bases, leaving 9 bases not matched to a gene. The CDR3 DNA follows: TGTGCCAGCAGCCGCCACAGGGGGGGTCGGCAGCCCCAGCATTTT. Translated: CASSRHRGGRQPQHF.

The chain couples TRBV2 to TRBJ2-7, with a tentative D call TRBD1 (6 bases). This CDR3 spans 14 amino acids. Between the trimmed V and J ends, which lost 7 bases and 2 bases, there was a span of 15 bases. Germline V gene sequence: CDR1 SNHLY, CDR2 FYNNEI. This CDR3 is CASTEGRGPYEQYF. CDR3 nucleotides: TGTGCCAGCACCGAGGGCAGGGGCCCCTACGAGCAGTACTTC.

The gene calls are TRBV28 and TRBJ2-7; possible D gene TRBD2, 5 bases. The germline V and J ends were trimmed by 7 bases and 4 bases, with 14 bases remaining between them. Germline V gene lookup returns CDR1 MDHEN and CDR2 SYDVKM. CDR3 size: 13 residues. In DNA, the CDR3 is TGTGCCAGCAATGTGGGGAGCCGTTACGAGCAGTACTTC. Its protein is CASNVGSRYEQYF.

This clone has more than one count but fewer than ten. In the same sample, other DNA sequences code for this CDR3. J is TRBJ2-1 and V is TRBV5-1, with 9 bases matching TRBD2. The CDR3 length is 14 residues. Per germline, CDR1 SGHRS and CDR2 YFSETQ. The V gene end was trimmed by 2 bases and the J gene end by 5 bases; junction bases not matched to a gene: 2. In DNA, the CDR3 is TGCGCCAGCAGCTTTAGCGGGGGAAACAATGAGCAGTTCTTC. Protein sequence: CASSFSGGNNEQFF.

This clone was picked up a small number of times. The rearrangement links TRBV6-5 to TRBJ2-2; possible D gene TRBD2, 6 bases. Germline values: CDR1 MNHEY, CDR2 SVGAGI. Trimming shortened V by 2 bases and J by 7 bases, and 8 bases separated the two germline ends. The CDR3 extends over 13 amino acids. CDR3 loop: CASSYPTSGELFF. The CDR3 DNA is TGTGCCAGCAGTTACCCGACTAGCGGGGAGCTGTTTTTT.

This clone has more than one count but fewer than ten. This chain links TRBV5-1 with TRBJ2-1, with TRBD1 matching 9 bases. Looked up from germline, CDR1 is SGHRS and CDR2 is YFSETQ. This CDR3 spans 14 amino acids. The V and J ends lost 0 bases and 8 bases, in that order; junction bases with no gene match: 3. In DNA, the CDR3 is TGCGCCAGCAGCTTGGGACAGGGGGTCTATGAGCAGTTCTTC. Its protein product is CASSLGQGVYEQFF.

This clone was observed a few times. The chain combines TRBV7-2 with TRBJ1-1; D remains ambiguous. The CDR3 consists of 14 residues. Per germline, CDR1 SGHTA and CDR2 FQGNSA. The V and J ends lost 5 bases and 1 base respectively, with 11 bases between them. This CDR3 is CASSMRTGNTEAFF. Written as DNA, the CDR3 is TGTGCCAGCAGCATGCGGACTGGGAACACTGAAGCTTTCTTT.

J is TRBJ2-7 and V is TRBV18; D is unclear. The germline CDR1 and CDR2 sequences are KGHSH and LQKENI. CDR3 length: 12 residues. V was cut by 4 bases and J by 0 bases, with 4 bases left in between. CDR3 in DNA: TGTGCCAGCTCACTTAGCTCCTACGAGCAGTACTTC. The encoded protein is CASSLSSYEQYF.

This clone came up a few times. A read error may account for a junction end that differs from germline. The chain recombines TRBV5-4 with TRBJ2-3, with 9 bases aligning to TRBD2. CDR1 is SGHNT, CDR2 YYREEE, per germline (reference sequence). This CDR3 has 16 amino acids. The CDR3: CASSQGNSGSTDTQYF. The CDR3 DNA reads TGCGCCAGCAGCCAAGGGAATAGCGGGAGTACAGATACGCAGTATTTT.

The rearrangement links TRBV7-9 to TRBJ2-5, with D perhaps matching TRBD2 (5 bases). Trimming took off 5 bases at V and 5 bases at J, with 9 bases between the two ends. Per germline, CDR1 SEHNR and CDR2 FQNEAQ (reference sequence). The length of the CDR3 is 12 residues. The CDR3 nucleotides read TGTGCCAGCAGCGTATCTAGCGAGACCCAGTACTTC. Translated, it gives CASSVSSETQYF. Filled out from reference TRBV7-9 and TRBJ2-5, the complete variable domain reads DTGVSQNPRHKITKRGQNVTFRCDPISEHNRLYWYRQTLGQGPEFLTYFQNEAQLEKSRLLSDRFSAERPKGSFSTLEIQRTEQGDSAMYLCASSVSSETQYFGPGTRLLVL.

This clone occurred a few times. The chain uses TRBV4-1 and TRBJ2-3, with D maybe TRBD2 (5 bases). The CDR3 contains 15 residues. The V gene's germline CDR1 is MGHRA and CDR2 YSYEKL. V shed 4 bases and J shed 7 bases, with 18 bases lying between them. CDR3 in amino acids: CASSPIASRGNTQYF. CDR3 DNA sequence: TGCGCCAGCAGCCCGATAGCGTCCCGAGGGAATACGCAGTATTTT.

V and J are TRBV2 and TRBJ1-1; perhaps TRBD1 as D (5 bases). The CDR3 extends over 14 amino acids. With 6 bases removed from V and 1 base from J, the gap between germline ends came to 12 bases. Germline V CDR1 and CDR2: SNHLY, FYNNEI. CDR3 nucleotides: TGTGCCAGCAGGGAGATGGGGCGGAACACTGAAGCTTTCTTT. Encoded protein: CASREMGRNTEAFF.